The rows below give T cell receptor beta chains drawn from one sample of a study of cytomegalovirus exposure and HLA in healthy donors. Measured with immunoSEQ multiplex PCR; TCRdb has only the in-frame clones, and not every one. Counted here are 150,000 or so clones, just under 80% occurring once; the ten biggest clones make up approximately 9.8%. The sequencing input was PBMCs. The receptors come from a man aged 18 to 29 in good health and CMV-seropositive. CDR3s include the opening cysteine and the closing phenylalanine or tryptophan. Fields, in order: clone size, D gene, V gene, J gene, CDR3 DNA, CDR3 protein. D genes are given only for firm matches. Only some rows state a clone size, as once, few, many or a class for expanded clones.

>.|.|TRBV7-9|TRBJ2-7
TGTGCCAGCAGCTTATCAGGGCGCTACGAGCAGTACTTC
CASSLSGRYEQYF
>once|.|TRBV5-4|TRBJ2-1
TGCGCCAGCAGTCTTAGCGTCAGCTCCTACAATGAGCAGTTCTTC
CASSLSVSSYNEQFF
>few|TRBD2|TRBV11-1|TRBJ2-5
TGTGCCAGCGGGGGACTAGTGGGGGATCAAGAGAGCCAGTACTTC
CASGGLVGDQESQYF
>.|.|TRBV7-2|TRBJ2-6
TGTGCCAGCAGCTTAGATGGGGCTTGGGGGGCCAACGTCCTGACTTTC
CASSLDGAWGANVLTF
>.|.|TRBV5-6|TRBJ2-1
TGTGCCAGCAGCTGGGGACATTCTTATGAGCAGTTCTTC
CASSWGHSYEQFF
>.|.|TRBV7-3|TRBJ2-1
TGTGCCAGCAGCTTACACAGGACGGCCTACAATGAGCAGTTCTTC
CASSLHRTAYNEQFF
>few|.|TRBV6-5|TRBJ2-7
TGTGCCAGCAGCTCCGGAGTGGGGGCTCCATACGAGCAGTACTTC
CASSSGVGAPYEQYF
>.|TRBD2|TRBV30|TRBJ2-1
TGTGCCTGGGGACTAGCGGGAGGGAACAATGAGCAGTTCTTC
CAWGLAGGNNEQFF
>.|.|TRBV28|TRBJ2-7
TGTGCCAGCAGTTTACCACCTGCTGGTACTAGCCCAACTCTAATTACCTACGAGCAGTACTTC
CASSLPPAGTSPTLITYEQYF
>.|.|TRBV5-1|TRBJ2-1
TGCGCCAGCAGCGACGGAGGGGGGGCTACGTACAATGAGCAGTTCTTC
CASSDGGGATYNEQFF
>.|.|TRBV19|TRBJ2-7
TGTGCCAGTAGTTTCGGGACGGGAGTCACCTACGAGCAGTACTTC
CASSFGTGVTYEQYF
>.|.|TRBV4-1|TRBJ2-5
TGCGCCAGCAGCCAAGGAAGGTCGGAGAGTCGGGAGACCCAGTACTTC
CASSQGRSESRETQYF
>.|.|TRBV30|TRBJ1-2
TGTGCCTGGAGTGTACCCGAGGAGAACTATGGCTACACCTTC
CAWSVPEENYGYTF
>.|.|TRBV10-1|TRBJ2-3
TGCGCCAGCAGTGATGAGTCGCCCGCAGATACGCAGTATTTT
CASSDESPADTQYF
>.|TRBD1|TRBV19|TRBJ2-2
TGTGCCAGTAGTATCGAGGGGGCGATTCACACCGGGGAGCTGTTTTTT
CASSIEGAIHTGELFF
>.|TRBD1|TRBV7-6|TRBJ1-5
TGTGCCAGCAGCCTACTCCCGACAGGGTTTCAGCCCCAGCATTTT
CASSLLPTGFQPQHF
>.|.|TRBV6-1|TRBJ2-5
TGTGCCAGCAGTGCTCCCTTCGGGACCCAGTACTTC
CASSAPFGTQYF
>.|.|TRBV5-1|TRBJ1-2
TGCGCCAGCAGATTAGAAAACGAACCTGGCTACACCTTC
CASRLENEPGYTF
>.|.|TRBV27|TRBJ1-2
TGTGCCAGCAGTTTATCCGGGGACACCACGAAGTTAGGCTACACCTTC
CASSLSGDTTKLGYTF
>.|TRBD2|TRBV15|TRBJ2-7
TGTGCCACCAGCAGAGATCCTGGTTCGGTTGGCGGGAGGGCCTACGAGCAGTACTTC
CATSRDPGSVGGRAYEQYF
>.|TRBD1|TRBV5-1|TRBJ2-7
TGCGCCAGCAGCTCCCGACAGGGGTTTTCTGACGAGCAGTACTTC
CASSSRQGFSDEQYF
>.|TRBD2|TRBV2|TRBJ2-3
TGTGCCAGCAGTGATAGTGGGGGGGCAGATACGCAGTATTTT
CASSDSGGADTQYF
>.|.|TRBV28|TRBJ1-2
TGTGCCAGCAGTTTAGGGCAGAACTATGGCTACACCTTC
CASSLGQNYGYTF
>.|TRBD1|TRBV7-8|TRBJ1-4
TGTGCCAGCAGCCCGTGGACAGGGGATAGTGAAAAACTGTTTTTT
CASSPWTGDSEKLFF
>.|.|TRBV19|TRBJ1-1
TGTGCCAGTAGTATCCAGGCCCTGAACACTGAAGCTTTCTTT
CASSIQALNTEAFF
>.|.|TRBV29-1|TRBJ2-2
TGCAGCGTTGATATAGCAAACACCGGGGAGCTGTTTTTT
CSVDIANTGELFF
>.|.|TRBV27|TRBJ2-1
TGTGCCAGCAGTTTAAGCGAGTCCTACAATGAGCAGTTCTTC
CASSLSESYNEQFF
>once|TRBD1|TRBV30|TRBJ1-2
TGTGCCTGGAGTGTACAGGGGGGGTATAACTATGGCTACACCTTC
CAWSVQGGYNYGYTF
>.|TRBD1|TRBV27|TRBJ1-1
TGTGCCAGCAGTACGACAGGGGCAAACATGAACACTGAAGCTTTCTTT
CASSTTGANMNTEAFF
>.|.|TRBV11-2|TRBJ1-1
TGTGCCAGCAGCACCTGGGGGGTGGACACTGAAGCTTTCTTT
CASSTWGVDTEAFF
>once|TRBD1|TRBV4-1|TRBJ2-7
TGCGCCAGCAGCCAAGACAGGGGGCTCTACGAGCAGTACTTC
CASSQDRGLYEQYF
>.|.|TRBV5-6|TRBJ2-1
TGTGCCAGCAGCTTGGCGACAATTGATGAGCAGTTCTTC
CASSLATIDEQFF
>.|TRBD2|TRBV7-9|TRBJ2-1
TGTGCCAGCAGCTTCCCACTAGCGGGACCATACAATGAGCAGTTCTTC
CASSFPLAGPYNEQFF
>.|TRBD1|TRBV5-4|TRBJ2-7
TGTGCCAGCAGCCCGGGGACAGGGGGCTACGAGCAGTACTTC
CASSPGTGGYEQYF
>.|TRBD2|TRBV28|TRBJ2-1
TGTGCCAGCAGTTTACACAGCGGGAGGTCCGATGAGCAGTTCTTC
CASSLHSGRSDEQFF
>.|TRBD1|TRBV9|TRBJ1-1
TGTGCCAGCAGCCCAGCCCAGGGGGCGAACACTGAAGCTTTCTTT
CASSPAQGANTEAFF
>.|.|TRBV7-9|TRBJ1-1
TGTGCCAGCAGCTGGACACAGTCGGGCACTGAAGCTTTCTTT
CASSWTQSGTEAFF
>.|.|TRBV9|TRBJ2-6
TGTGCCAGCAGCGCCCTAGGTAGGCCTGGGGCCAACGTCCTGACTTTC
CASSALGRPGANVLTF
>.|.|TRBV29-1|TRBJ1-1
TGCAGCCCCTCTTACACTGAAGCTTTCTTT
CSPSYTEAFF
>few|.|TRBV13|TRBJ1-1
TGTGCCAGCAGCTTAGGCATCGACAGTGGAGCTTTCTTT
CASSLGIDSGAFF
>few|.|TRBV18|TRBJ2-1
TGTGCCAGCTCCACCGGGTATGAGCAGTTCTTC
CASSTGYEQFF
>few|TRBD1|TRBV7-3|TRBJ2-3
TGTGCCAGCAGCGAGGACAGGGGAGGCACAGATACGCAGTATTTT
CASSEDRGGTDTQYF